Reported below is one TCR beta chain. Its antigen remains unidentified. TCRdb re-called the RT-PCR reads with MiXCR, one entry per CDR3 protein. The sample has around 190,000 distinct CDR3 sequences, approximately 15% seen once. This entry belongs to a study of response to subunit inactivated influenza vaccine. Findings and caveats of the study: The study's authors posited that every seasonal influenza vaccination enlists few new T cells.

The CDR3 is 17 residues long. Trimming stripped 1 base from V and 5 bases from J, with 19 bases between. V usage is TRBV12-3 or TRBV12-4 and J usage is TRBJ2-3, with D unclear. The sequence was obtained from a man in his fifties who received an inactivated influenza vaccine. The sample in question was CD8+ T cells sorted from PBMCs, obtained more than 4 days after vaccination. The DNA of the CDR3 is TGTGCCAGCAGTTTAGTTGGACCGATAAGCAACGGAGATACGCAGTATTTT. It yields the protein CASSLVGPISNGDTQYF.